The rows below give T cell receptor beta chains drawn from one sample of a study of cytomegalovirus exposure and HLA in healthy donors. The method was immunoSEQ multiplex PCR; TCRdb's version includes in-frame clones alone and lacks a portion of them. The sample includes approximately 86,000 clones, approximately 70% of them seen just once. The sequencing input was PBMCs. The receptors were gathered from a man aged 60 to 75 in good health and CMV-seronegative. Each CDR3 is given with its conserved first and last residue. The order of the fields is D gene, clone size, V gene, J gene, CDR3 DNA, CDR3 protein. A D gene is named only where the DNA matches it firmly. A row's size may be missing; if present it is once, few, many or a size class.

d_gene: TRBD2; abundance: NA; v_gene: TRBV10-3; j_gene: TRBJ2-7; CDR3nt: TGTGCCATCGCTGAACCAGGGGGCTCTAGCCCTAGCGGGAGCTCCTACGAGCAGTACTTC; CDR3aa: CAIAEPGGSSPSGSSYEQYF
d_gene: NA; abundance: NA; v_gene: TRBV19; j_gene: TRBJ2-7; CDR3nt: TGTGCCAGTGGTGCTGAGGCCTACGAGCAGTACTTC; CDR3aa: CASGAEAYEQYF
d_gene: NA; abundance: few; v_gene: TRBV4-3; j_gene: TRBJ1-4; CDR3nt: TGCGCCAGCAGCCAAGATAAGGGACACTCAAATGAAAAACTGTTTTTT; CDR3aa: CASSQDKGHSNEKLFF
d_gene: TRBD1; abundance: NA; v_gene: TRBV5-6; j_gene: TRBJ1-5; CDR3nt: TGTGCCAGCAGCTCCACAGGGGAACAGCCCCAGCATTTT; CDR3aa: CASSSTGEQPQHF
d_gene: TRBD1; abundance: NA; v_gene: TRBV5-4; j_gene: TRBJ1-3; CDR3nt: TGTGCCAGCAGCCGACAGGGGGCGCGTGGAAACACCATATATTTT; CDR3aa: CASSRQGARGNTIYF
d_gene: NA; abundance: NA; v_gene: TRBV21-1; j_gene: TRBJ1-5; CDR3nt: TGTGCCAGCAGCGCCGGGACAGATAGCAATCAGCCCCAGCATTTT; CDR3aa: CASSAGTDSNQPQHF
d_gene: TRBD2; abundance: NA; v_gene: TRBV29-1; j_gene: TRBJ2-1; CDR3nt: TGCAGCGTTTATAGCGGGAGGTCCTACAATGAGCAGTTCTTC; CDR3aa: CSVYSGRSYNEQFF
d_gene: NA; abundance: NA; v_gene: TRBV6-6; j_gene: TRBJ1-1; CDR3nt: TGTGCCAGCAGCCCCCCCGGGGTCGGGGCTGAAGCTTTCTTT; CDR3aa: CASSPPGVGAEAFF
d_gene: NA; abundance: NA; v_gene: TRBV6-5; j_gene: TRBJ1-1; CDR3nt: TGTGCCAGCAGATCCCAGGGGTTTGGCACTGAAGCTTTCTTT; CDR3aa: CASRSQGFGTEAFF
d_gene: NA; abundance: few; v_gene: TRBV6-1; j_gene: TRBJ1-2; CDR3nt: TGTGCCAGCAGTGGCGGCCTTCAGGGTAGTGGCTACACCTTC; CDR3aa: CASSGGLQGSGYTF
d_gene: TRBD2; abundance: NA; v_gene: TRBV5-8; j_gene: TRBJ2-5; CDR3nt: TGTGCCAGCAGCTTTCTAGCGGGGGCCCAAGAGACCCAGTACTTC; CDR3aa: CASSFLAGAQETQYF
d_gene: NA; abundance: few; v_gene: TRBV10-2; j_gene: TRBJ2-1; CDR3nt: TGCGCCAGCACCCCCGAGAGGAGGATAAGCAATGAGCAGTTCTTC; CDR3aa: CASTPERRISNEQFF
d_gene: NA; abundance: NA; v_gene: TRBV29-1; j_gene: TRBJ1-1; CDR3nt: TGCAGCGTTCGGTCCCGGGGAGACCCGAACACTGAAGCTTTCTTT; CDR3aa: CSVRSRGDPNTEAFF
d_gene: TRBD2; abundance: NA; v_gene: TRBV5-1; j_gene: TRBJ2-2; CDR3nt: TGCGCCAGCAGCGGGGGGACTAGCGGGAGAACCGGGGAGCTGTTTTTT; CDR3aa: CASSGGTSGRTGELFF
d_gene: TRBD2; abundance: NA; v_gene: TRBV9; j_gene: TRBJ2-1; CDR3nt: TGTGCCAGCAGCGGGGGGGGCTCCTACAATGAGCAGTTCTTC; CDR3aa: CASSGGGSYNEQFF
d_gene: TRBD2; abundance: NA; v_gene: TRBV7-2; j_gene: TRBJ2-5; CDR3nt: TGTGCCAGCAGCTTACCCCCGACTAGCGGGGGGGCCGCCAAGGAGACCCAGTACTTC; CDR3aa: CASSLPPTSGGAAKETQYF
d_gene: NA; abundance: once; v_gene: TRBV25-1; j_gene: TRBJ2-2; CDR3nt: TGTGCCAGCAGGTCGACAGGGAACACCGGGGAGCTGTTTTTT; CDR3aa: CASRSTGNTGELFF
d_gene: TRBD1; abundance: once; v_gene: TRBV13; j_gene: TRBJ1-4; CDR3nt: TGTGCCAGCAGCTTCGACAGGGGGGGAGTCCGTCGAGAAAAACTGTTTTTT; CDR3aa: CASSFDRGGVRREKLFF
d_gene: TRBD2; abundance: NA; v_gene: TRBV28; j_gene: TRBJ2-1; CDR3nt: TGTGCCAGCAGCCGAAGACTAGCGGGTAACTCCTACAATGAGCAGTTCTTC; CDR3aa: CASSRRLAGNSYNEQFF
d_gene: TRBD1; abundance: once; v_gene: TRBV7-6; j_gene: TRBJ1-1; CDR3nt: TGTGCCAGCAGCTCGCAGGGGGCTGAAGCTTTCTTT; CDR3aa: CASSSQGAEAFF
d_gene: NA; abundance: NA; v_gene: TRBV27; j_gene: TRBJ2-1; CDR3nt: TGTGCCAGCAGTTTATTTCGGGGGTTGGACAATGAGCAGTTCTTC; CDR3aa: CASSLFRGLDNEQFF
d_gene: TRBD2; abundance: NA; v_gene: TRBV5-1; j_gene: TRBJ2-3; CDR3nt: TGCGCCAGCAGCTCAGGTGGCGGGAGGGCCAGAGATACGCAGTATTTT; CDR3aa: CASSSGGGRARDTQYF
d_gene: NA; abundance: NA; v_gene: TRBV15; j_gene: TRBJ1-6; CDR3nt: TGTGCCACCAGCAGCCAAATAGCGGGAGGGACCCCAATACCCTCCTATAATTCACCCCTCCACTTT; CDR3aa: CATSSQIAGGTPIPSYNSPLHF
d_gene: NA; abundance: NA; v_gene: TRBV5-1; j_gene: TRBJ2-4; CDR3nt: TGCGCCAGCAGCTTGGATAGGGGGATGAACATTCAGTACTTC; CDR3aa: CASSLDRGMNIQYF
d_gene: TRBD1; abundance: few; v_gene: TRBV2; j_gene: TRBJ2-7; CDR3nt: TGTGCCAGCAGTGAACCTAAAGCGAGGGCAGGGGGCTTCCACGAGCAGTACTTC; CDR3aa: CASSEPKARAGGFHEQYF
d_gene: NA; abundance: NA; v_gene: TRBV7-9; j_gene: TRBJ1-2; CDR3nt: TGTGCCAGCAGCGGGACGGGACAAGGCTACACCTTC; CDR3aa: CASSGTGQGYTF
d_gene: TRBD2; abundance: once; v_gene: TRBV10-3; j_gene: TRBJ2-7; CDR3nt: TGTGCCATCAGTTGGTCACCCGGGACTAGCGGGGGTTACGAGCAGTACTTC; CDR3aa: CAISWSPGTSGGYEQYF
d_gene: TRBD2; abundance: NA; v_gene: TRBV4-2; j_gene: TRBJ2-3; CDR3nt: TGTGCCAGCAGCCAAAAGCGGGACGGAGATACGCAGTATTTT; CDR3aa: CASSQKRDGDTQYF
d_gene: TRBD2; abundance: NA; v_gene: TRBV7-8; j_gene: TRBJ2-7; CDR3nt: TGTGCCAGCAGCCTATTCGGGACTAGCGGACAAGGAGACACCTACGAGCAGTACTTC; CDR3aa: CASSLFGTSGQGDTYEQYF
d_gene: TRBD2; abundance: NA; v_gene: TRBV14; j_gene: TRBJ2-7; CDR3nt: TGTGCCAGCAGCCAAGATCGGACTAGAGAACACGAGCAGTACTTC; CDR3aa: CASSQDRTREHEQYF
d_gene: NA; abundance: NA; v_gene: TRBV28; j_gene: TRBJ2-5; CDR3nt: TGTGCCAGCAGCCTTCGAAGCGGGACAAGGGAGACCCAGTACTTC; CDR3aa: CASSLRSGTRETQYF
d_gene: NA; abundance: once; v_gene: TRBV6-5; j_gene: TRBJ2-7; CDR3nt: TGTGCCAGCAGTTTCCGTAGCGGGACAGCCTACGAGCAGTACTTC; CDR3aa: CASSFRSGTAYEQYF
d_gene: TRBD2; abundance: NA; v_gene: TRBV5-1; j_gene: TRBJ2-1; CDR3nt: TGCGCCAGCAGCTTGGTCGGGACTAGCGCCTACAATGAGCAGTTCTTC; CDR3aa: CASSLVGTSAYNEQFF
d_gene: NA; abundance: NA; v_gene: TRBV7-9; j_gene: TRBJ2-7; CDR3nt: TGTGCCAGCAGTTACTCGGGACTCCTAGCCTACGAGCAGTACTTC; CDR3aa: CASSYSGLLAYEQYF
d_gene: TRBD2; abundance: NA; v_gene: TRBV5-6; j_gene: TRBJ2-5; CDR3nt: TGTGCCAGCAGCCGGGGAGGGCTAGCTCAAGAGACCCAGTACTTC; CDR3aa: CASSRGGLAQETQYF
d_gene: NA; abundance: NA; v_gene: TRBV6-1; j_gene: TRBJ1-5; CDR3nt: TGTGCCAGCAGTGACCTTCAGGGAAACATTCAGCCCCAGCATTTT; CDR3aa: CASSDLQGNIQPQHF
d_gene: NA; abundance: NA; v_gene: TRBV30; j_gene: TRBJ1-4; CDR3nt: TGTGCCTGGAGTGTTGAGTACGAAAAACTGTTTTTT; CDR3aa: CAWSVEYEKLFF
d_gene: TRBD1; abundance: NA; v_gene: TRBV7-7; j_gene: TRBJ1-1; CDR3nt: TGTGCTAGCAGCTTAGACAGGGAGGGTGAAGCTTTCTTT; CDR3aa: CASSLDREGEAFF
d_gene: TRBD2; abundance: NA; v_gene: TRBV15; j_gene: TRBJ2-1; CDR3nt: TGTGCCACCAGCAGATTTGGGACTAGCGGGGATAGCTCCTACAATGAGCAGTTCTTC; CDR3aa: CATSRFGTSGDSSYNEQFF
d_gene: NA; abundance: few; v_gene: TRBV5-1; j_gene: TRBJ2-3; CDR3nt: TGCGCCAGCAGCTTACAGGGCGCCCCCAGCACAGATACGCAGTATTTT; CDR3aa: CASSLQGAPSTDTQYF
d_gene: TRBD1; abundance: NA; v_gene: TRBV9; j_gene: TRBJ2-7; CDR3nt: TGTGCCAGCAGCTTCGGACAGGGGGCCTCCTACGAGCAGTACTTC; CDR3aa: CASSFGQGASYEQYF
d_gene: TRBD1; abundance: NA; v_gene: TRBV7-2; j_gene: TRBJ1-2; CDR3nt: TGTGCCAGCAGCCCTGTATGGGGACAGCATACCCAGGGCTACACCTTC; CDR3aa: CASSPVWGQHTQGYTF
d_gene: NA; abundance: NA; v_gene: TRBV19; j_gene: TRBJ1-4; CDR3nt: TGTGCCAGTAGTATGCAGGGGGAAAAACTGTTTTTT; CDR3aa: CASSMQGEKLFF
d_gene: TRBD1; abundance: NA; v_gene: TRBV27; j_gene: TRBJ2-2; CDR3nt: TGTGCCAGCAGTTTATTAGGACAGGGTGCCGGGGAGCTGTTTTTT; CDR3aa: CASSLLGQGAGELFF
d_gene: NA; abundance: NA; v_gene: TRBV19; j_gene: TRBJ1-5; CDR3nt: TGTGCCAGTAGTATAAGTCCGGGGGGTCATCAGCCCCAGCATTTT; CDR3aa: CASSISPGGHQPQHF
d_gene: TRBD2; abundance: NA; v_gene: TRBV7-8; j_gene: TRBJ2-1; CDR3nt: TGTGCCAGCGCCAGGGCGGGAGGGCCATCGGGCGAGCAGTTCTTC; CDR3aa: CASARAGGPSGEQFF
d_gene: NA; abundance: few; v_gene: TRBV15; j_gene: TRBJ1-5; CDR3nt: TGTGCCACCAGCAGAGAGGCCAGGGCAAATTATCAGCCCCAGCATTTT; CDR3aa: CATSREARANYQPQHF
d_gene: TRBD1; abundance: NA; v_gene: TRBV5-4; j_gene: TRBJ2-7; CDR3nt: TGTGCCAGCAGCCCACCACTGGGACAGGGCGACGAGCAGTACTTC; CDR3aa: CASSPPLGQGDEQYF
d_gene: TRBD2; abundance: NA; v_gene: TRBV5-5; j_gene: TRBJ2-1; CDR3nt: TGTGCCAGCAGCTCCGGCGTAGCGGGGGCCTTTTACAATGAGCAGTTCTTC; CDR3aa: CASSSGVAGAFYNEQFF
d_gene: TRBD1; abundance: NA; v_gene: TRBV5-1; j_gene: TRBJ2-7; CDR3nt: TGCGCCAGCAGTCCGGGACAGCGTCCATCGCGCGAGCAGTACTTC; CDR3aa: CASSPGQRPSREQYF
d_gene: TRBD2; abundance: NA; v_gene: TRBV9; j_gene: TRBJ2-1; CDR3nt: TGTGCCAGCAGCGTAGACAGCGGGAACTACAATGAGCAGTTCTTC; CDR3aa: CASSVDSGNYNEQFF
d_gene: NA; abundance: NA; v_gene: TRBV5-1; j_gene: TRBJ2-3; CDR3nt: TGCGCCAGCAGCCAGACGGCTAGCGGCACAGATACGCAGTATTTT; CDR3aa: CASSQTASGTDTQYF
d_gene: NA; abundance: NA; v_gene: TRBV6-1; j_gene: TRBJ2-7; CDR3nt: TGTGCCAGCAGTGAAGCCCCAGGGGCCCCGGGAGAGCAGTACTTC; CDR3aa: CASSEAPGAPGEQYF
d_gene: NA; abundance: NA; v_gene: TRBV28; j_gene: TRBJ2-1; CDR3nt: TGTGCCAGCAGTCCCCTAGGACAGAGGGCTTACAATGAGCAGTTCTTC; CDR3aa: CASSPLGQRAYNEQFF
d_gene: NA; abundance: few; v_gene: TRBV4-3; j_gene: TRBJ2-6; CDR3nt: TGCGCCAGCAGCCAAGATTTCGTCTCTGGGGCCAACGTCCTGACTTTC; CDR3aa: CASSQDFVSGANVLTF
d_gene: TRBD2; abundance: few; v_gene: TRBV5-1; j_gene: TRBJ2-5; CDR3nt: TGCGCCAGCAGCACGGGACTAGCGGGAGTTGAGACCCAGTACTTC; CDR3aa: CASSTGLAGVETQYF